These 15 T cell receptor beta chains originate from one sample sequenced in a study of CD8+ T cells in alopecia areata. RNA extraction was followed by reverse transcription into cDNA, which acted as the sequencing template. The assay was immunoSEQ multiplex PCR, and TCRdb's table has in-frame clones only and misses some. The table lists approximately 180,000 clones, about 66% of them singletons. Here the sequenced sample was CD8+ T cells sorted from blood, taken at week 0. The receptors were gathered from a human donor with alopecia areata.

J is TRBJ2-5 and V is TRBV25-1, with D hard to call. Germline loops: CDR1 MGHDK, CDR2 SYGVNS. The length of the CDR3 is 12 residues. V lost 3 bases to trimming and J lost 7 bases, with 9 bases between them. DNA for the CDR3: TGTGCCAGCAGTGACAGCCCTGGGACCCAGTACTTC. Amino acids: CASSDSPGTQYF.

The chain employs TRBV7-2 and TRBJ1-5; D may be TRBD1 (5 bases). The CDR3 covers 18 residues. V was trimmed by 5 bases and J by 0 bases, leaving 20 bases between them. Germline V gene lookup returns CDR1 SGHTA and CDR2 FQGNSA. CDR3 sequence (DNA): TGTGCCAGCAGCCCCCCGGGACGAAACCCTTATAGCAATCAGCCCCAGCATTTT. Its translation is CASSPPGRNPYSNQPQHF.

This clone occurred a few times. This chain joins TRBV30 and TRBJ2-1, with D unclear. The CDR3 consists of 14 residues. V dropped 0 bases and J dropped 2 bases, with 8 bases sitting between them. Germline values: CDR1 GTSNPN, CDR2 SVGIG (reference sequence). The CDR3 here is CAWSVPRPYNEQFF. CDR3 DNA sequence: TGTGCCTGGAGTGTACCGAGACCCTACAATGAGCAGTTCTTC.

This clone was detected only a few times. J is TRBJ1-5 and V is TRBV2, with 7 bases fitting TRBD1. Trimming removed 1 base from V and 2 bases from J; junction bases left unmatched: 5. The CDR3 length is 16 residues. Germline CDR1 reads SNHLY; CDR2 reads FYNNEI. The chain's CDR3 is CASSEGQGERNQPQHF. CDR3 sequence (DNA): TGTGCCAGCAGTGAAGGGCAGGGGGAGCGCAATCAGCCCCAGCATTTT.

This clone has only a few counts. The chain joins TRBV2 to TRBJ1-2; TRBD1 agrees at 7 bases. Germline values: CDR1 SNHLY, CDR2 FYNNEI. The CDR3 totals 13 residues. V trimming: 9 bases; J trimming: 4 bases; junction bases outside the gene matches: 8. The CDR3 loop reads CARKPTGVYGYTF. CDR3 nucleotides: TGTGCCAGAAAACCTACAGGGGTCTATGGCTACACCTTC.

This clone showed up just a few times. The same CDR3 can be traced to other DNA sequences in this sample. V usage is TRBV7-9 and J usage is TRBJ2-1, with no clear D. Trimming removed 3 bases from V and 6 bases from J, with 3 bases in between. Germline CDR1 SEHNR, CDR2 FQNEAQ (reference sequence). CDR3 size: 11 residues. In DNA form, the CDR3 reads TGTGCCAGCAGCTTTAGCAATGAGCAGTTCTTC. This gives the protein CASSFSNEQFF.

This sequence joins TRBV28 and TRBJ2-7; the D gene is possibly TRBD1 (7 bases). V lost 6 bases and J 3 bases, leaving 21 bases between the germline ends. Germline V CDR1 and CDR2: MDHEN, SYDVKM. This CDR3 has 16 residues. The CDR3 spells CASSLARTGLNYEQYF. CDR3 DNA: TGTGCCAGCAGCTTAGCCCGGACAGGACTAAACTACGAGCAGTACTTC.

The rearrangement links TRBV29-1 to TRBJ1-2; possibly TRBD1 for D (5 bases). Germline lookup yields CDR1 SQVTM and CDR2 ANQGSEA. The CDR3 is 13 amino acids. Trimming left V 3 bases short and J 7 bases short, with 15 bases between. CDR3 DNA: TGCAGCGTTGAGGTTCCAGGGCTGCGTGGCTACACCTTC. It translates to CSVEVPGLRGYTF.

This clone was seen a few times. Because the CDR3's place on the DNA is in doubt, the DNA is left out and the CDR3 is given as listed by TCRdb. V and J are TRBV21-1 and TRBJ1-3. TRBV21-1 is described as a pseudogene. A total of 19 residues make up the CDR3, ends included. The CDR3 protein is CASTRGEGRLVGSGNTIYF.

The V gene is TRBV9, the J gene TRBJ2-1; D gene unclear. The V gene lost 6 bases and the J gene lost 2 bases, with 9 bases spanning the gap. The CDR3 sequence is 13 residues long. The germline CDR1 and CDR2 sequences are SGDLS and YYNGEE. The CDR3 here is CASTDGAYNEQFF. CDR3 sequence (DNA): TGTGCCAGCACAGATGGAGCCTACAATGAGCAGTTCTTC.

This sequence joins TRBV13 and TRBJ1-2; the D is unclear. The germline V gene encodes CDR1 PRHDT and CDR2 FYEKMQ (reference sequence). The CDR3 totals 15 residues. V was cut by 2 bases and J by 4 bases, with 14 bases left in between. CDR3 in DNA: TGTGCCAGCAGCTTACGGGGAGAGGGAACCTATGGCTACACCTTC. This codes for CASSLRGEGTYGYTF.

V is TRBV2 and J is TRBJ2-7; maybe TRBD2 (6 bases). Trimming shortened V by 7 bases and J by 5 bases, and 21 bases separated the two germline ends. Germline CDR1 and CDR2: SNHLY and FYNNEI. The CDR3 totals 15 residues. CDR3 coding DNA: TGTGCCAGCACCAAACCGGGACTCGAGGCCCACGAGCAGTACTTC. It encodes CASTKPGLEAHEQYF.

The V and J genes are TRBV4-1 and TRBJ2-7, with a possible D match to TRBD2 (5 bases). Germline loops: CDR1 MGHRA, CDR2 YSYEKL. V gave up 0 bases and J gave up 0 bases, with 12 bases separating them. The CDR3 extends over 16 amino acids. In nucleotides, the CDR3 is TGCGCCAGCAGCCAAGAAAGGCGGGTCAGCTCCTACGAGCAGTACTTC. The encoded protein is CASSQERRVSSYEQYF.

This clone came up a few times. The J gene is TRBJ2-7, the V gene TRBV29-1, with D tentatively TRBD1 (6 bases). This CDR3 comprises 14 residues. The V gene lost 0 bases and the J gene lost 4 bases, with 13 bases spanning the gap. CDR1 is SQVTM and CDR2 is ANQGSEA in the germline V gene. In DNA, the CDR3 is TGCAGCGTTGAAGAGACCGGGACAAGGTACGAGCAGTACTTC. It translates to CSVEETGTRYEQYF.

This clone was counted between two and nine times. The chain joins TRBV7-9 to TRBJ2-7, with D possibly being TRBD1 or TRBD2 (5 bases each). The CDR3 loop spans 15 amino acids. The V gene's germline CDR1 is SEHNR and CDR2 FQNEAQ (reference sequence). Trimming removed 0 bases from V and 3 bases from J, with 12 bases in between. The CDR3 DNA follows: TGTGCCAGCAGCTTAGCGAAGGGGAGATACTACGAGCAGTACTTC. Translating gives CASSLAKGRYYEQYF.